This TCR beta chain was found in a study of shared clonotypes between healthy human individuals. Regarding the study as a whole: Rarefaction demonstrated incomplete sorted-subset sequencing despite large depth.

All participating donors were Caucasian adults from Nashville, Tennessee. The length of the CDR3 is 13 residues. Unmatched junction bases numbered 5, after V lost 3 bases and J lost 7 bases. Germline CDR1 and CDR2: MNHEY and SMNVEV (reference sequence). Of note for this clone: Antigen unknown.

Deep-level running was used for the assay. Per sorted-subset replicate PCR, input was around 200 ng DNA, representing roughly 30,000 T cell genomes. TCRdb keeps only in-frame clones here, not all; method: immunoSEQ multiplex PCR. The sample holds 1,400,000 or so clones, 97% to 99% seen once. The rearrangement links TRBV27 to TRBJ1-2; 7 positions agree with TRBD1. The receptor was isolated from a man aged 30 to 39 in good health. The material sequenced was naive CD4+ T cells sorted from blood. Specified subset: CD45RA+ positively selected. For the CDR3, the DNA is TGTGCCAGCAGTTTGCAGGGGGAAAGTGGCTACACCTTC. This gives the protein CASSLQGESGYTF.